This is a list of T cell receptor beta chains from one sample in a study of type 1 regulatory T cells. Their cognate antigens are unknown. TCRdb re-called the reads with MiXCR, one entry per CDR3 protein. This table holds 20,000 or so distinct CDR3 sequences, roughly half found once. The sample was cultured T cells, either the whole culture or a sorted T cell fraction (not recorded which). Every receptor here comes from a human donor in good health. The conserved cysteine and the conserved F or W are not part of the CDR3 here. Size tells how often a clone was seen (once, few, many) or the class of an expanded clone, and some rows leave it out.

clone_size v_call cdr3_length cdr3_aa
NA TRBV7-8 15 ASSELAGGQLIGRQF
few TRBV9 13 ASSPTPGAHTEAF
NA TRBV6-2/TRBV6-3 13 ASSYSQGYNQPQH
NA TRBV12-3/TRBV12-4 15 ASSLEALAGFSDTQY
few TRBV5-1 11 ASSLGGGETQY
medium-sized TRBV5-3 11 ARSSTILDEAF
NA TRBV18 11 ASSVHRDTEAF
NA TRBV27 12 ASSSLQALNEQF
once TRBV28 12 ASRAGGVGNEQF
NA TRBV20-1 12 SAGNRGTNEKLF
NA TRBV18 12 ASSPQRSTDTQY
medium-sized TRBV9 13 ASSVLGGLSNEQF